The rows below give T cell receptor beta chains drawn from one sample of a study of blood T cell repertoires in COVID-19. Sequencing used immunoSEQ multiplex PCR; TCRdb keeps in-frame clones, though not all of them. The sample yields about 77,000 clones, more than 70% seen once. Sequenced sample: peripheral blood. The receptors originated from a woman older than 75 with acute or convalescent COVID-19. The CDR3 runs from the conserved cysteine through the conserved F or W. A D gene is named only where the DNA matches it firmly. Rows may omit the clone size; those that give it use once, few, many or a size class.

>NA|TRBJ1-6|TRBV7-2|NA
CASSLEGPGHSPLHF
TGTGCCAGCAGCTTAGAGGGGCCAGGTCATTCACCCCTCCACTTT
>TRBD1|TRBJ1-1|TRBV5-4|NA
CASSSRGQGALTTEAFF
TGTGCCAGCAGCTCCAGGGGACAGGGGGCGCTGACCACTGAAGCTTTCTTT
>NA|TRBJ2-3|TRBV2|NA
CASSGGLGDSRNF
TGTGCCAGCAGTGGGGGACTGGGGGACTCCCGGAATTTT
>TRBD1|TRBJ1-4|TRBV6-5|once
CASSSTGGYSLFF
TGTGCCAGCAGTTCGACAGGGGGCTATTCCCTGTTTTTT
>TRBD2|TRBJ2-1|TRBV5-1|NA
CASSHGTSGRGYNEQFF
TGCGCCAGCAGCCATGGGACTAGCGGAAGGGGGTACAATGAGCAGTTCTTC
>NA|TRBJ1-4|TRBV5-8|NA
CASSLEAGRPGEKLFF
TGTGCCAGCAGCTTAGAGGCAGGGCGACCTGGAGAAAAACTGTTTTTT
>NA|TRBJ1-1|TRBV6-6|NA
CASRQGRNTEAFF
TGTGCCAGCAGACAGGGTCGGAACACTGAAGCTTTCTTT
>NA|TRBJ1-1|TRBV12-3/TRBV12-4|NA
CASSLGTRKEAFF
TGTGCCAGCAGTTTAGGGACTCGAAAAGAAGCTTTCTTT
>NA|TRBJ1-1|TRBV12-3/TRBV12-4|few
CASSWHGEAFF
TGTGCCAGCAGTTGGCATGGTGAAGCTTTCTTT
>NA|TRBJ2-1|TRBV2|NA
CASRGSSYNEQFF
TGTGCCAGCAGGGGCAGCTCCTACAATGAGCAGTTCTTC
>NA|TRBJ2-1|TRBV7-9|NA
CASSPPGKEQFF
TGTGCCAGCAGCCCGCCAGGGAAGGAGCAGTTCTTC
>NA|TRBJ1-5|TRBV6-1|NA
CASSEFEVWPQGRIQPQHF
TGTGCCAGCAGTGAATTCGAAGTGTGGCCTCAGGGTAGGATCCAGCCCCAGCATTTT
>NA|TRBJ1-2|TRBV27|once
CASSLAGARGYTF
TGTGCCAGCAGTTTAGCAGGGGCGCGTGGCTACACCTTC
>TRBD2|TRBJ2-3|TRBV5-4|NA
CASSPREGPADTQYF
TGTGCCAGCAGCCCGCGGGAGGGCCCAGCAGATACGCAGTATTTT
>NA|TRBJ1-4|TRBV29-1|few
CSVEDRRAGEKLFF
TGCAGCGTTGAAGATCGCAGGGCCGGTGAAAAACTGTTTTTT
>NA|TRBJ2-7|TRBV14|NA
CASSHNYEQYF
TGTGCCAGCAGCCATAACTACGAGCAGTACTTC